These T cell receptor beta chains were read from a single sample in a study of T cell responses to AZD1222 COVID-19 vaccine. Sequencing used immunoSEQ multiplex PCR; TCRdb keeps in-frame clones, though not all of them. This table holds some 150,000 clones, approximately 90% found once. The starting material was peripheral blood, obtained 28 days after the second dose of the MenACWY control vaccine. All receptors derive from an adult who received the MenACWY meningococcal vaccine as a control. Both conserved end residues are part of each CDR3. The order of the fields is D gene, clone size, V gene, J gene, CDR3 DNA, CDR3 protein. D genes are given only for firm matches. Part of the rows lack a size; the others show once, few, many or a class for expanded clones.

d_gene: NA; abundance: few; v_gene: TRBV28; j_gene: TRBJ2-7; CDR3nt: TGTGCCAGCAGTTTCTCCTACGAGCAGTACTTC; CDR3aa: CASSFSYEQYF
d_gene: NA; abundance: NA; v_gene: TRBV11-1; j_gene: TRBJ2-7; CDR3nt: TGTGCCAGCAGCGTCCAGGGCCTTATCTCCTACGAGCAGTACTTC; CDR3aa: CASSVQGLISYEQYF
d_gene: NA; abundance: NA; v_gene: TRBV7-2; j_gene: TRBJ2-1; CDR3nt: TGTGCCAGCAGCTTAGGCGGGACAGTTCTTGAGCAGTTCTTC; CDR3aa: CASSLGGTVLEQFF
d_gene: NA; abundance: NA; v_gene: TRBV28; j_gene: TRBJ2-2; CDR3nt: TGTGCCAGCAGTTTACAGGGAACCGGGGAGCTGTTTTTT; CDR3aa: CASSLQGTGELFF
d_gene: NA; abundance: NA; v_gene: TRBV28; j_gene: TRBJ1-1; CDR3nt: TGTGCCAGCAGTTTTGTATCTGAAGCTTTCTTT; CDR3aa: CASSFVSEAFF
d_gene: NA; abundance: NA; v_gene: TRBV6-5; j_gene: TRBJ1-1; CDR3nt: TGTGCCAGCGAGACCACTCCCCCACGGAGGGCTTTCTTT; CDR3aa: CASETTPPRRAFF
d_gene: TRBD1; abundance: NA; v_gene: TRBV28; j_gene: TRBJ1-5; CDR3nt: TGTGCCAGCAGTCATCCGGGACAGGGTTTTTGGGGAAGCAATCAGCCCCAGCATTTT; CDR3aa: CASSHPGQGFWGSNQPQHF
d_gene: TRBD1; abundance: NA; v_gene: TRBV6-5; j_gene: TRBJ1-2; CDR3nt: TGTGCCAGCAGTCCCGACAGGGGGCTCAATGGCTACACCTTC; CDR3aa: CASSPDRGLNGYTF
d_gene: TRBD1; abundance: NA; v_gene: TRBV29-1; j_gene: TRBJ1-3; CDR3nt: TGCAGCGTTGAATTACAGGGGGAAGGTTATGGAAACACCATATATTTT; CDR3aa: CSVELQGEGYGNTIYF
d_gene: NA; abundance: NA; v_gene: TRBV6-6; j_gene: TRBJ1-2; CDR3nt: TGTGCCAGCAGTTACTCGATGTCAGTTGACTATGGCTACACCTTC; CDR3aa: CASSYSMSVDYGYTF
d_gene: TRBD2; abundance: NA; v_gene: TRBV5-6; j_gene: TRBJ2-1; CDR3nt: TGTGCCAGCAGCGCCGGACTAGCGGGAGATGAGCAGTTCTTC; CDR3aa: CASSAGLAGDEQFF
d_gene: NA; abundance: NA; v_gene: TRBV2; j_gene: TRBJ1-1; CDR3nt: TGTGCCAGCAGGGGGACCGGGGGCACTGAAGCTTTCTTT; CDR3aa: CASRGTGGTEAFF
d_gene: NA; abundance: NA; v_gene: TRBV6-2/TRBV6-3; j_gene: TRBJ1-2; CDR3nt: TGTGCCAGCAGTGACGTCTATGGCTACACCTTC; CDR3aa: CASSDVYGYTF
d_gene: TRBD2; abundance: NA; v_gene: TRBV2; j_gene: TRBJ2-2; CDR3nt: TGTGCCAGCACTGGGAGGGCGAGGACCGGGGAGCTGTTTTTT; CDR3aa: CASTGRARTGELFF
d_gene: NA; abundance: NA; v_gene: TRBV28; j_gene: TRBJ2-5; CDR3nt: TGTGCCAGCAGTGAGGAAGAGACCCAGTACTTC; CDR3aa: CASSEEETQYF
d_gene: TRBD1; abundance: NA; v_gene: TRBV5-1; j_gene: TRBJ1-4; CDR3nt: TGCGCCAGCAGCTTACAGGGGGTAAATGAAAAACTGTTTTTT; CDR3aa: CASSLQGVNEKLFF
d_gene: NA; abundance: NA; v_gene: TRBV18; j_gene: TRBJ2-2; CDR3nt: TGTGCCAGCTCACCACGTTTCGGGGAGCTGTTTTTT; CDR3aa: CASSPRFGELFF
d_gene: NA; abundance: NA; v_gene: TRBV21-1; j_gene: TRBJ2-2; CDR3nt: TGTGCCAGCAGTACAGATCCCCCGGGGGCCGGACGGGCGCGGGAAAACACCGGGGAGCTGTTTTTT; CDR3aa: CASSTDPPGAGRARENTGELFF
d_gene: NA; abundance: NA; v_gene: TRBV27; j_gene: TRBJ2-7; CDR3nt: TGTGCCAGCAGTAACGGGCAGGGTTACCACGAGCAGTACTTC; CDR3aa: CASSNGQGYHEQYF
d_gene: NA; abundance: few; v_gene: TRBV9; j_gene: TRBJ1-1; CDR3nt: TGTGCCAGCAGCGTCACAGGGAACACTGAAGCTTTCTTT; CDR3aa: CASSVTGNTEAFF
d_gene: TRBD2; abundance: once; v_gene: TRBV7-2; j_gene: TRBJ2-2; CDR3nt: TGTGCCAGCAGCTCTGTCGGTAGCGGGAGAGACGGGGAGCTGTTTTTT; CDR3aa: CASSSVGSGRDGELFF
d_gene: TRBD1; abundance: once; v_gene: TRBV6-2/TRBV6-3; j_gene: TRBJ1-4; CDR3nt: TGTGCCAGCAGTTCGGGTGACAGGGTTAATGAAAAACTGTTTTTT; CDR3aa: CASSSGDRVNEKLFF
d_gene: TRBD2; abundance: NA; v_gene: TRBV19; j_gene: TRBJ2-4; CDR3nt: TGTGCCAGTAGCCCTACGGGGGGGGAAAACATTCAGTACTTC; CDR3aa: CASSPTGGENIQYF
d_gene: TRBD1; abundance: NA; v_gene: TRBV6-2/TRBV6-3; j_gene: TRBJ2-5; CDR3nt: TGTGCCAGCAGTACGGGACAGGGTGGACAAGAGACCCAGTACTTC; CDR3aa: CASSTGQGGQETQYF
d_gene: NA; abundance: NA; v_gene: TRBV28; j_gene: TRBJ1-2; CDR3nt: TGTGCCGTATACCTGGGGAAGGGTGGCTACACCTTC; CDR3aa: CAVYLGKGGYTF
d_gene: TRBD1; abundance: NA; v_gene: TRBV24-1; j_gene: TRBJ2-1; CDR3nt: TGTGCCACCTCAAAACCAGGGACAGGGCGGAATGAGCAGTTCTTC; CDR3aa: CATSKPGTGRNEQFF
d_gene: NA; abundance: NA; v_gene: TRBV4-3; j_gene: TRBJ1-6; CDR3nt: TGCGCCAGCAGCCGGACCGATTCACCCCTCCACTTT; CDR3aa: CASSRTDSPLHF
d_gene: NA; abundance: NA; v_gene: TRBV11-2; j_gene: TRBJ2-3; CDR3nt: TGTGCCAGCAGCCCCGGCCCCCTTTCTCGTTCTAGCACAGATACGCAGTATTTT; CDR3aa: CASSPGPLSRSSTDTQYF
d_gene: NA; abundance: NA; v_gene: TRBV6-2/TRBV6-3; j_gene: TRBJ1-5; CDR3nt: TGTGCCAGCAGTGACAGGCAGCGGCTAAATCAGCCCCAGCATTTT; CDR3aa: CASSDRQRLNQPQHF
d_gene: NA; abundance: NA; v_gene: TRBV5-4; j_gene: TRBJ2-5; CDR3nt: TGTGCCAGCAGCTTTTTGGGATTCCCCGAGACCCAGTACTTC; CDR3aa: CASSFLGFPETQYF
d_gene: NA; abundance: NA; v_gene: TRBV6-5; j_gene: TRBJ2-1; CDR3nt: TGTGCCAGCAGTTCCGGGGCTCACGAGCAGTTCTTC; CDR3aa: CASSSGAHEQFF
d_gene: NA; abundance: NA; v_gene: TRBV5-1; j_gene: TRBJ1-2; CDR3nt: TGCGCCAGCAGCCCGATAACAGGGTCGAACGACTATGGCTACACCTTC; CDR3aa: CASSPITGSNDYGYTF
d_gene: NA; abundance: NA; v_gene: TRBV5-6; j_gene: TRBJ1-6; CDR3nt: TGTGCCAGCAGCCCCAAGGGGATATCACCCCTCCACTTT; CDR3aa: CASSPKGISPLHF
d_gene: TRBD1; abundance: NA; v_gene: TRBV6-1; j_gene: TRBJ2-7; CDR3nt: TGTGCCAGCAGTGAAAGCTTCGGGCAGGGGGCGTACGAGCAGTACTTC; CDR3aa: CASSESFGQGAYEQYF
d_gene: NA; abundance: NA; v_gene: TRBV28; j_gene: TRBJ2-3; CDR3nt: TGTGCCAGCAGTCCGGGGGGCACAGATACGCAGTATTTT; CDR3aa: CASSPGGTDTQYF
d_gene: NA; abundance: NA; v_gene: TRBV10-3; j_gene: TRBJ1-5; CDR3nt: TGTGCCATCAAGGGAATGGCAAATCAGCCCCAGCATTTT; CDR3aa: CAIKGMANQPQHF
d_gene: NA; abundance: NA; v_gene: TRBV7-9; j_gene: TRBJ2-7; CDR3nt: TGTGCCAGCATGGTGTTAAGCAGGGAGCAGTACTTC; CDR3aa: CASMVLSREQYF
d_gene: TRBD1; abundance: NA; v_gene: TRBV7-9; j_gene: TRBJ1-1; CDR3nt: TGTGCCAGCAGCTGGGACAGCTCGAACACTGAAGCTTTCTTT; CDR3aa: CASSWDSSNTEAFF
d_gene: TRBD2; abundance: NA; v_gene: TRBV20-1; j_gene: TRBJ2-7; CDR3nt: TGCAGTGCTAGTAGTCCTAGCGGGAGCGGCGACGAGCAGTACTTC; CDR3aa: CSASSPSGSGDEQYF
d_gene: NA; abundance: NA; v_gene: TRBV5-1; j_gene: TRBJ2-7; CDR3nt: TGCGCCAGCAGCTTGGCTCTTTCATACGAGCAGTACTTC; CDR3aa: CASSLALSYEQYF
d_gene: NA; abundance: NA; v_gene: TRBV29-1; j_gene: TRBJ2-1; CDR3nt: TGCAGCGCCGACCATGTGCGGAATGAGCAGTTCTTC; CDR3aa: CSADHVRNEQFF
d_gene: TRBD2; abundance: NA; v_gene: TRBV5-1; j_gene: TRBJ2-7; CDR3nt: TGCGCCAGCAGCACAACTAGCGGGCCCTCCTACGAGCAGTACTTC; CDR3aa: CASSTTSGPSYEQYF
d_gene: NA; abundance: NA; v_gene: TRBV5-1; j_gene: TRBJ2-3; CDR3nt: TGCGCCAGCAGCTTGGGTGAGAGCACAGATACGCAGTATTTT; CDR3aa: CASSLGESTDTQYF
d_gene: NA; abundance: NA; v_gene: TRBV30; j_gene: TRBJ1-2; CDR3nt: TGTGCCTGGAGTGTACGTGGGACACCATCAGGATCGTTTGGCTACACCTTC; CDR3aa: CAWSVRGTPSGSFGYTF
d_gene: NA; abundance: NA; v_gene: TRBV10-2; j_gene: TRBJ1-5; CDR3nt: TGCGCCAGCAGTTCCGGGGCTACGGTAGGGCAGCCCCAGCATTTT; CDR3aa: CASSSGATVGQPQHF
d_gene: NA; abundance: NA; v_gene: TRBV28; j_gene: TRBJ1-4; CDR3nt: TGTGCCAGCGTTACTCCGGGGAGGGCCGAAAAACTGTTTTTT; CDR3aa: CASVTPGRAEKLFF
d_gene: TRBD1; abundance: NA; v_gene: TRBV10-3; j_gene: TRBJ1-5; CDR3nt: TGTGCCACCCGACAGGGAGATCAGCCCCAGCATTTT; CDR3aa: CATRQGDQPQHF
d_gene: NA; abundance: NA; v_gene: TRBV27; j_gene: TRBJ1-4; CDR3nt: TGTGCCAGCAGTCTGTCCGATGCAACTAATGAAAAACTGTTTTTT; CDR3aa: CASSLSDATNEKLFF
d_gene: NA; abundance: NA; v_gene: TRBV12-3/TRBV12-4; j_gene: TRBJ1-1; CDR3nt: TGTGCCAGCGGAAAAAGGGGTACCACTGAAGCTTTCTTT; CDR3aa: CASGKRGTTEAFF
d_gene: NA; abundance: NA; v_gene: TRBV6-5; j_gene: TRBJ1-4; CDR3nt: TGTGCCAGTAAGACAGAGAATGAAAAACTGTTTTTT; CDR3aa: CASKTENEKLFF
d_gene: NA; abundance: NA; v_gene: TRBV4-1; j_gene: TRBJ2-2; CDR3nt: TGCGCCAGCAGCCAAGATCTTCAGGGACTTCTTACCGGGGAGCTGTTTTTT; CDR3aa: CASSQDLQGLLTGELFF
d_gene: NA; abundance: NA; v_gene: TRBV15; j_gene: TRBJ2-3; CDR3nt: TGTGCCACCAGCAGATCTAGGTCTGCTCAATCCCCCACAGATACGCAGTATTTT; CDR3aa: CATSRSRSAQSPTDTQYF
d_gene: NA; abundance: NA; v_gene: TRBV5-5; j_gene: TRBJ1-6; CDR3nt: TGTGCCAGCAGCTTGGAAGGGTATAATTCACCCCTCCACTTT; CDR3aa: CASSLEGYNSPLHF
d_gene: NA; abundance: NA; v_gene: TRBV27; j_gene: TRBJ2-7; CDR3nt: TGTGCCAGCAGTCCCCTGACAGGCGCCTACGAGCAGTACTTC; CDR3aa: CASSPLTGAYEQYF
d_gene: NA; abundance: NA; v_gene: TRBV5-1; j_gene: TRBJ2-5; CDR3nt: TGCGCCAGCAGCACGCCAGGGGCCCAAGAGACCCAGTACTTC; CDR3aa: CASSTPGAQETQYF